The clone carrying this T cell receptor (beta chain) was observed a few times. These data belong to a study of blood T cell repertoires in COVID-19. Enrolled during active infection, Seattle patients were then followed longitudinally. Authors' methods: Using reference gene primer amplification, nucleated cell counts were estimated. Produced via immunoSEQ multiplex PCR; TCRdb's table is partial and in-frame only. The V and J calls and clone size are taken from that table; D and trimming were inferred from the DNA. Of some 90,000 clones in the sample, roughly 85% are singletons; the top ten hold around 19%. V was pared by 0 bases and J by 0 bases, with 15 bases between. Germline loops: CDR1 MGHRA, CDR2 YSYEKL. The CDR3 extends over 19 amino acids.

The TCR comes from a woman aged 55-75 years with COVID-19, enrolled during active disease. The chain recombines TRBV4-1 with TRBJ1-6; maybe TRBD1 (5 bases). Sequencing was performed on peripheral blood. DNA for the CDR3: TGCGCCAGCAGCCAAGAAGTCGGGGGTGGGAGCTCCTATAATTCACCCCTCCACTTT. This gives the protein CASSQEVGGGSSYNSPLHF.